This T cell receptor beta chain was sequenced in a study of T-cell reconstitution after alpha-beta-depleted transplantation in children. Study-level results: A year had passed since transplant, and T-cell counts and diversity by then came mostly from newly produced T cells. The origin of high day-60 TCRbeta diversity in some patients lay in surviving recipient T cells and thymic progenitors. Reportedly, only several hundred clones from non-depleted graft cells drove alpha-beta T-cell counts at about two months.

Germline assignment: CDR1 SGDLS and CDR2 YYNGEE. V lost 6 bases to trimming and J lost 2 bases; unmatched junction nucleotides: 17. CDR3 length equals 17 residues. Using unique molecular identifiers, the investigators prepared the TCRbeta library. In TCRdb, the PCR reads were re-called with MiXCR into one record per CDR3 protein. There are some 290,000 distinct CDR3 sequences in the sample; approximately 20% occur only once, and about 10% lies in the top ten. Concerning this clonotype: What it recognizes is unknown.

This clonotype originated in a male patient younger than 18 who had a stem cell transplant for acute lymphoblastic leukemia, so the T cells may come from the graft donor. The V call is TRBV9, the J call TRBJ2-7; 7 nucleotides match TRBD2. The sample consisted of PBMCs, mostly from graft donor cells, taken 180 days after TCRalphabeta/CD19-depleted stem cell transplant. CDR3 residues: CASTAGEAVAYTYEQYF. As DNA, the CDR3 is TGTGCCAGCACCGCGGGGGAGGCCGTCGCGTACACCTACGAGCAGTACTTC.